This T cell receptor beta chain is drawn from a study of control samples from healthy donors and cancer patients. Germline V gives CDR1 SGHRS, CDR2 YFSETQ. Trimming removed 4 bases at V and 5 bases at J, with 10 bases between. The CDR3 length is 13 residues. TCRdb keeps only in-frame clones here, not all; method: immunoSEQ multiplex PCR. This table has about 77,000 clones, around 92% appearing once. The receptor's source is a woman aged 60-75 years in good health. Sample: blood. V gene TRBV5-1 combines with J gene TRBJ2-1; weak D call: TRBD1 (5 bases). The CDR3, as DNA: TGCGCCAGCAGCCTTGACAGCAACAATGAGCAGTTCTTC. Amino acid sequence: CASSLDSNNEQFF.